This passage covers 5 T cell receptor beta chains from one sample sequenced in a study of blood T cell repertoires in COVID-19. Clones were read by immunoSEQ multiplex PCR, and TCRdb kept only the in-frame ones, dropping some. The sample carries more than 250,000 clones, 82% recorded once. The sequenced material came from PBMCs or T cells enriched from blood (not recorded which). These receptors were taken from a man in his forties or fifties who had been exposed to COVID-19.

This clone was counted a few times. The chain employs TRBV5-1 and TRBJ1-2; D unresolved. The CDR3 spans 15 residues. Germline V gene lookup returns CDR1 SGHRS and CDR2 YFSETQ. Trimming stripped 0 bases from V and 8 bases from J, with 17 bases between. CDR3 protein: CASSLGSPGLGGYTF. The CDR3 DNA sequence: TGCGCCAGCAGCTTGGGTTCTCCTGGCCTCGGGGGCTACACCTTC.

J is TRBJ1-5 and V is TRBV6-5; 7 bases are a match to TRBD1. The CDR3 totals 13 residues. Germline CDR1 is MNHEY and CDR2 is SVGAGI. V shed 7 bases and J 7 bases; nucleotides not matched to a gene: 7. The CDR3 region has the DNA TGTGCCAGCACCCGGGACAGCTGGCAGCCCCAGCATTTT. Its translation: CASTRDSWQPQHF.

The rearrangement links TRBV28 to TRBJ2-7, with 8 bases lining up with TRBD1. The CDR3 has 14 residues. The germline V gene encodes CDR1 MDHEN and CDR2 SYDVKM. The ends lost 8 bases at V and 4 bases at J; junction bases unmatched: 10. CDR3 amino acids: CASVRQGLFYEQYF. The CDR3 region has the DNA TGTGCCAGCGTCAGACAGGGGCTTTTTTACGAGCAGTACTTC. Supplemented by reference TRBV28 and TRBJ2-7, the full variable domain reads DVKVTQSSRYLVKRTGEKVFLECVQDMDHENMFWYRQDPGLGLRLIYFSYDVKMKEKGDIPEGYSVSREKKERFSLILESASTNQTSMYLCASVRQGLFYEQYFGPGTRLTVT.

The CDR3 nucleotides are TGCGCCAGCAGTGACTCGCTAGCGGGAGGATGGTTCTTC. Protein: CASSDSLAGGWFF. The rearrangement uses TRBV10-1 and TRBJ2-1; TRBD2 aligns across 11 bases. In germline, CDR1 is WNHNN, CDR2 SYGVQD (reference sequence). Losses at the gene ends were 3 bases for V and 15 bases for J; bases not matched to a gene: 7. This CDR3 has 13 residues.

V usage is TRBV27 and J usage is TRBJ2-4; D might be TRBD1 (8 bases). V was clipped by 0 bases and J by 0 bases, with 21 bases between them. This CDR3 contains 20 residues. Germline loops: CDR1 MNHEY, CDR2 SMNVEV (reference sequence). CDR3 sequence (DNA): TGTGCCAGCAGTTTATCGATGTACAGGGGGGGGCGGGAAGCCAAAAACATTCAGTACTTC. It encodes CASSLSMYRGGREAKNIQYF.